The TCR beta chain under discussion was sequenced for a study of T cell responses to AZD1222 COVID-19 vaccine. General study results and limits: The span of vaccine-associated CD4 TCRs extended across spike, with dominance at 160-218 and 743-854. Repertoire collection took place solely once the T cell response had peaked.

Profiled with immunoSEQ multiplex PCR; TCRdb holds only in-frame clones, not every one. Of more than 140,000 clones detected, approximately 88% appear once; the ten largest clones hold approximately 2.3%. From germline, CDR1 is ENHRY and CDR2 SYGVKD. V shed 3 bases and J shed 0 bases, with 5 bases lying between them. The CDR3 covers 13 residues. Concerning this clone itself: What it recognizes is unknown.

The input for sequencing was peripheral blood, taken on day 0 of AZD1222 vaccination. The clonotype originates from an adult in good health. The chain links TRBV10-3 to TRBJ1-1; no clear D. This CDR3 is CAISDTMNTEAFF. In DNA, the CDR3 is TGTGCCATCAGTGACACCATGAACACTGAAGCTTTCTTT.